This T cell receptor beta chain is from a study of blood T cell repertoires in COVID-19. Profiled with immunoSEQ multiplex PCR; TCRdb holds only in-frame clones, not every one. The sample has about 440,000 clones, roughly 87% seen once; the top ten hold about 0.63%. V was clipped by 5 bases and J by 0 bases, with 5 bases between them. Germline V gene data show CDR1 as LNHNV and CDR2 as YYDKDF (reference sequence). This CDR3 is 13 amino acids long. Sequencing was performed on PBMCs or T cells enriched from blood (not recorded which). This clonotype originated in a young man who had recovered from COVID-19. The V call is TRBV15, the J call TRBJ1-5; D unresolved. The CDR3 sequence: CATSRISNQPQHF. CDR3 DNA: TGTGCCACCAGCCGTATTAGCAATCAGCCCCAGCATTTT.